A single sample is the source of the 9 T cell receptor beta chains below, sequenced in a study of identifying expanded T cells in peripheral blood. Assay: immunoSEQ multiplex PCR; the TCRdb copy retains only in-frame clones and omits some. The repertoire holds 100,000 to 110,000 clones, with over 75% as singletons. Material: blood. These receptors came from a person aged 18 to 69 in good health.

V and J are TRBV18 and TRBJ1-1; 8 bases line up with TRBD1. V gave up 3 bases and J gave up 4 bases; unmatched junction bases: 7. The CDR3 totals 15 residues. Germline V gene data show CDR1 as KGHSH and CDR2 as LQKENI. The CDR3 reads CASSPLTGESTEAFF. In nucleotides, the CDR3 is TGTGCCAGCTCACCGTTGACAGGGGAGAGCACTGAAGCTTTCTTT.

The gene calls are TRBV7-9 and TRBJ1-2; a weak D match, TRBD1 (5 bases). V lost 3 bases and J lost 5, with 13 bases in between. Germline V lookup: CDR1 SEHNR, CDR2 FQNEAQ (reference sequence). CDR3 length: 14 amino acids. The CDR3 coding sequence is TGTGCCAGCAGCTTGAGAGGGGAAGGGTATGGCTACACCTTC. It codes for CASSLRGEGYGYTF.

V and J are TRBV7-7 and TRBJ1-5, with D unclear. CDR1 and CDR2 from the germline V gene are SSHAT and FNYEAQ (reference sequence). The V end lost 1 base, the J end lost 0 bases, and 16 bases lay between the germline ends. The CDR3 runs 18 residues. In DNA form, the CDR3 reads TGTGCCAGCAGCTTAGAGTACGGGCCGGCCGATAGCAATCAGCCCCAGCATTTT. Its translation: CASSLEYGPADSNQPQHF.

The chain combines TRBV4-1 with TRBJ1-6; D is unclear. Deletions cut 0 bases from V and 9 bases from J, with 12 bases between. CDR1 MGHRA and CDR2 YSYEKL come from the germline V gene. The CDR3 contains 15 residues. The CDR3 here is CASSQDRFLGSPLHF. As DNA, the CDR3 is TGCGCCAGCAGCCAAGATCGCTTTTTGGGTTCACCCCTCCACTTT.

V and J are TRBV6-1 and TRBJ1-1; D gene ambiguous. Trimming removed 4 bases from V and 4 bases from J, with 10 bases in between. Germline CDR1 reads MNHNS; CDR2 reads SASEGT. This CDR3 has 13 amino acids. The CDR3 DNA reads as TGTGCCAGCAGTGTCCGGGTCCCCACTGAAGCTTTCTTT. This encodes CASSVRVPTEAFF.

In its sample, this clone was seen once. The chain uses TRBV18 and TRBJ2-5; TRBD2 aligns across 9 bases. V was pared by 3 bases and J by 7 bases, with 9 bases of the junction left unmatched. The CDR3 runs 15 residues. Germline assignment: CDR1 KGHSH and CDR2 LQKENI. The CDR3 region is CASSPSSGARWTQYF. CDR3 nucleotides: TGTGCCAGCTCACCCTCTAGCGGGGCGCGATGGACCCAGTACTTC. Full variable domain (remainder filled in from reference TRBV18 and TRBJ2-5): NAGVMQNPRHLVRRRGQEARLRCSPMKGHSHVYWYRQLPEEGLKFMVYLQKENIIDESGMPKERFSAEFPKEGPSILRIQQVVRGDSAAYFCASSPSSGARWTQYFGPGTRLLVL.

CDR3: CSVVRDGYTF. The CDR3 DNA reads as TGCAGCGTTGTTCGGGATGGCTACACCTTC. The genes are TRBV29-1 and TRBJ1-2; D ambiguous. CDR1 and CDR2 from the germline V gene are SQVTM and ANQGSEA. This CDR3 has 10 amino acids. With 4 bases removed from V and 6 bases from J, the gap between germline ends came to 6 bases.

The V call is TRBV6-1, the J call TRBJ2-2; 8 bases match TRBD1. Germline trimming cut 7 bases from V and 1 base from J; bases unmatched to any gene: 2. The CDR3 runs to 14 residues. CDR1 is MNHNS and CDR2 is SASEGT in the germline V gene. The CDR3 loop reads CASKGTGNTGELFF. Written as DNA, the CDR3 is TGTGCCAGCAAGGGGACAGGGAACACCGGGGAGCTGTTTTTT.

The V and J genes are TRBV11-2 and TRBJ2-7; no firm D call. Trimming stripped 6 bases from V and 3 bases from J, with 18 bases between. Germline loops: CDR1 SGHAT, CDR2 FQNNGV. CDR3 length: 15 amino acids. CDR3 in DNA: TGTGCCAGCAGTCCCCATCGAGCATTCCTCTACGAGCAGTACTTC. This translates into CASSPHRAFLYEQYF. The full variable domain, completed using reference TRBV11-2 and TRBJ2-7, is EAGVAQSPRYKIIEKRQSVAFWCNPISGHATLYWYQQILGQGPKLLIQFQNNGVVDDSQLPKDRFSAERLKGVDSTLKIQPAKLEDSAVYLCASSPHRAFLYEQYFGPGTRLTVT.